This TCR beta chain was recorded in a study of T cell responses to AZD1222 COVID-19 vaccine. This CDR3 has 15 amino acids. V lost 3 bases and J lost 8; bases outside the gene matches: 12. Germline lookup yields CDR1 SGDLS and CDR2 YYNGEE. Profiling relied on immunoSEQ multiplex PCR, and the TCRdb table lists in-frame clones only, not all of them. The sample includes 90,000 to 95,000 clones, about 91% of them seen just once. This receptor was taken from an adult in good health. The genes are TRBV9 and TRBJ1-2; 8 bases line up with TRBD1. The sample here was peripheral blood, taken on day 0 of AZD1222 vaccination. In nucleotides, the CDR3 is TGTGCCAGCAGCGCAGCCCGGACAGGGTATGAGGGCTACACCTTC. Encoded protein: CASSAARTGYEGYTF.